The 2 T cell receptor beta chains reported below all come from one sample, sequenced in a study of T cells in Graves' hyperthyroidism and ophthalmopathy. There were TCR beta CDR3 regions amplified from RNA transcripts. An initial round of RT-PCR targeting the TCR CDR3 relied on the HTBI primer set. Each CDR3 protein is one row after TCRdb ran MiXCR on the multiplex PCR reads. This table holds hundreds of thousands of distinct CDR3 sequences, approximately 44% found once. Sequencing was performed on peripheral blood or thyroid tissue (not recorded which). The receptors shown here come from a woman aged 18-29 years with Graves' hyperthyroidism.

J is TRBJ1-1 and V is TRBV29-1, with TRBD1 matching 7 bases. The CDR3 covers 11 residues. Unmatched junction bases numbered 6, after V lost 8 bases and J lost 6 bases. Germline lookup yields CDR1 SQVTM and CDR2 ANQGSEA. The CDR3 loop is CSILTGSEAFF. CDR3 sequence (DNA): TGCAGCATCCTGACAGGGTCTGAAGCTTTCTTT.

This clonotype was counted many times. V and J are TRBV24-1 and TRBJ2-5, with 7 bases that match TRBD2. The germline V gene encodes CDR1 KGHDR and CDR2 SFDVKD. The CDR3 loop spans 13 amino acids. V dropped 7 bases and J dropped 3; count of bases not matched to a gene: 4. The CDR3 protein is CATSVGREETQYF. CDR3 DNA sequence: TGTGCCACCAGCGTTGGGAGGGAAGAGACCCAGTACTTC.